Shown below are 31 T cell receptor beta chains from a single sample sequenced in a study of blood T cell repertoires in COVID-19 (dated by TCRdb to the early 2020s). The library was built by means of the immunoSEQ multiplex PCR assay. TCRdb carries this immuneACCESS record with in-frame sequences only. Its versions omit some clonotypes, under half of them owing to an unresolved V gene in the studies checked, with the rest unexplained. Present in this sample are approximately 320,000 clones, over 85% of which were seen just once. The ten largest clones represent 2% to 3% of the sample. Sequencing was carried out using PBMCs or T cells enriched from blood (not recorded which). The source is a man between 60 and 75 years old who had recovered from COVID-19.

This chain links TRBV11-2 with TRBJ1-4, with unresolved D. V was cut by 9 bases and J by 3 bases, with 14 bases left in between. This CDR3 is built from 14 residues. CDR1 and CDR2 (germline): SGHAT, FQNNGV. In DNA, the CDR3 is TGTGCCAGGACCGGGTGTGAGTCTAATGAAAAACTGTTTTTT. Translation: CARTGCESNEKLFF.

The chain couples TRBV5-1 to TRBJ1-1; no definite D call. The CDR3 sequence is 15 residues long. Germline V gene lookup returns CDR1 SGHRS and CDR2 YFSETQ. Trimming shortened V by 4 bases and J by 3 bases, and 16 bases separated the two germline ends. In DNA form, the CDR3 reads TGCGCCAGCAGCCCTAATGGCATGGGAGACACTGAAGCTTTCTTT. This gives the protein CASSPNGMGDTEAFF. The full variable domain, completed using reference TRBV5-1 and TRBJ1-1, is KAGVTQTPRYLIKTRGQQVTLSCSPISGHRSVSWYQQTPGQGLQFLFEYFSETQRNKGNFPGRFSGRQFSNSRSEMNVSTLELGDSALYLCASSPNGMGDTEAFFGQGTRLTVV.

This clone showed up just once. Here the CDR3 reads CASSRTGTGVGYTF. The CDR3 region has the DNA TGCGCCAGCAGCCGTACCGGGACAGGGGTTGGCTACACCTTC. The chain carries TRBV4-3 and TRBJ1-2, with TRBD1 matching over 10 bases. The CDR3 is made up of 14 amino acids. V gave up 4 bases and J gave up 7 bases; unmatched junction bases: 6. Germline V CDR1 and CDR2: LGHNA, YSLEER.

The CDR3 DNA reads TGTGCCAGCAGCCGCATGGCTAGCGGGTTTAGTCTCCACGAGCAGTACTTC. Residues: CASSRMASGFSLHEQYF. This chain links TRBV13 with TRBJ2-7; 8 positions agree with TRBD2. The CDR3 spans 17 residues. CDR1 is PRHDT and CDR2 is FYEKMQ in the germline V gene (reference sequence). The V and J ends lost 5 bases and 5 bases, in that order; junction bases with no gene match: 17.

The V gene is TRBV3-1 (or the pseudogene TRBV3-2), the J gene TRBJ1-1; no clear D gene. This CDR3 comprises 12 residues. Germline-derived CDR1 and CDR2 are LGHDT and YNNKEL (reference sequence). V shed 6 bases and J shed 0 bases, with 5 bases lying between them. This CDR3 reads CASRTLNTEAFF. The CDR3 DNA sequence: TGTGCCAGCAGAACATTGAACACTGAAGCTTTCTTT.

This rearrangement joins TRBV3-1 (or the pseudogene TRBV3-2) to TRBJ2-3; D uncertain. V was cut by 4 bases and J by 1 base, with 6 bases left in between. The CDR3 has 13 amino acids. Germline V gene sequence: CDR1 LGHDT, CDR2 YNNKEL (reference sequence). CDR3 nucleotides: TGTGCCAGCAGCCCGCCGGGCACAGATACGCAGTATTTT. It yields the protein CASSPPGTDTQYF.

The CDR3 region is CASSSDRDHQPQHF. DNA for the CDR3: TGTGCCAGCAGCTCAGACAGAGATCATCAGCCCCAGCATTTT. The chain employs TRBV7-9 and TRBJ1-5; possibly TRBD1 for D (5 bases). The ends were cut back, 4 bases at V and 5 bases at J, with 12 bases in the middle. CDR1 and CDR2 (germline): SEHNR, FQNEAQ (reference sequence). This CDR3 is 14 amino acids long.

The chain couples TRBV29-1 to TRBJ1-1, with no clear D. This CDR3 region has 11 residues. Germline V gene data show CDR1 as SQVTM and CDR2 as ANQGSEA. The CDR3 bases are TGCAGTGCCGGGGAAGCCAATGAAGCTTTCTTT. Its protein is CSAGEANEAFF. Full variable domain (remainder filled in from reference TRBV29-1 and TRBJ1-1): SAVISQKPSRDICQRGTSLTIQCQVDSQVTMMFWYRQQPGQSLTLIATANQGSEATYESGFVIDKFPISRPNLTFSTLTVSNMSPEDSSIYLCSAGEANEAFFGQGTRLTVV.

This clone was found once. The V call is TRBV9, the J call TRBJ2-7; D possibly corresponds to TRBD1 (6 bases). Between the trimmed V and J ends, which lost 1 base and 4 bases, there was a span of 15 bases. The CDR3 covers 15 residues. CDR1 and CDR2 from the germline V gene are SGDLS and YYNGEE. As DNA, the CDR3 is TGTGCCAGCAGCGTATCAGGGGAAGGTCTGTACGAGCAGTACTTC. It yields the protein CASSVSGEGLYEQYF.

V usage is TRBV5-6 and J usage is TRBJ1-6, with D uncertain. Germline V gene lookup returns CDR1 SGHDT and CDR2 YYEEEE. V gave up 3 bases and J gave up 0 bases, with 7 bases separating them. This CDR3 is 15 amino acids long. In nucleotides, the CDR3 is TGTGCCAGCAGCTGGAGGAACTCCTATAATTCACCCCTCCACTTT. Its translation: CASSWRNSYNSPLHF.

This clone was counted only a few times. The CDR3 sequence: CASSRQQNTEAFF. CDR3 DNA: TGTGCCAGTAGTAGACAGCAGAACACTGAAGCTTTCTTT. The chain combines TRBV19 with TRBJ1-1, with a possible D match to TRBD1 (5 bases). This CDR3 has 13 amino acids. Germline V gene sequence: CDR1 LNHDA, CDR2 SQIVND (reference sequence). V lost 4 bases, J lost 1 base, and 7 bases lay in between.

This clone was counted once. CDR3 in amino acids: CASSLFWPPGGNEQYF. CDR3 sequence (DNA): TGTGCCAGCAGCTTATTTTGGCCCCCGGGGGGGAACGAGCAGTACTTC. This chain connects TRBV11-3 to TRBJ2-7, with 8 positions matching TRBD2. This CDR3 is built from 16 residues. The ends lost 2 bases at V and 5 bases at J; junction bases unmatched: 11. Germline V gene lookup returns CDR1 SGHNT and CDR2 YENEEA.

In nucleotides, the CDR3 is TGTGCCAGCAGCGCAAATGTCGCCCTACCAAATGAAAAACTGTTTTTT. Translation gives CASSANVALPNEKLFF. The chain is built from TRBV11-2 and TRBJ1-4; D is undetermined. The CDR3 has 16 amino acids. Per germline, CDR1 SGHAT and CDR2 FQNNGV. Between the trimmed V and J ends, which lost 5 bases and 5 bases, there was a span of 18 bases.

This chain uses TRBV7-6 with TRBJ2-1; possibly TRBD2 for D (7 bases). This CDR3 is 15 amino acids long. The V end was cut by 3 bases, the J end by 5 bases, with 14 bases between. Germline V lookup: CDR1 SGHVS, CDR2 FNYEAQ. CDR3: CASSLSGGRHNEQFF. CDR3 in DNA: TGTGCCAGCAGCTTGTCGGGGGGCCGGCACAATGAGCAGTTCTTC.

The chain recombines TRBV10-3 with TRBJ2-5; 15 nucleotides match TRBD2. Unmatched junction bases numbered 5, after V lost 5 bases and J lost 4 bases. CDR3 length: 16 residues. CDR1 is ENHRY, CDR2 SYGVKD, per germline. The CDR3 nucleotides read TGTGCCATCAGTTTGCGGACTAGCGGGAGGGGAGAGACCCAGTACTTC. Its translation is CAISLRTSGRGETQYF.

This chain joins TRBV4-3 and TRBJ2-3, with D hard to call. CDR3 length equals 16 residues. The germline V gene has CDR1 LGHNA and CDR2 YSLEER. V shed 0 bases and J shed 0 bases, with 10 bases lying between them. As DNA, the CDR3 is TGCGCCAGCAGCCAAGATCGTACCAGGAGCACAGATACGCAGTATTTT. It translates to CASSQDRTRSTDTQYF.

The genes are TRBV5-1 and TRBJ2-1; D is possibly TRBD2 (5 bases). The CDR3 contains 13 residues. CDR1 and CDR2 from the germline V gene are SGHRS and YFSETQ. The V end was cut by 0 bases, the J end by 5 bases, with 6 bases between. CDR3 protein: CASSLDGNNEQFF. CDR3 nucleotide sequence: TGCGCCAGCAGCTTGGACGGGAACAATGAGCAGTTCTTC. Based on the CDR3 plus reference TRBV5-1 and TRBJ2-1, the full variable domain is KAGVTQTPRYLIKTRGQQVTLSCSPISGHRSVSWYQQTPGQGLQFLFEYFSETQRNKGNFPGRFSGRQFSNSRSEMNVSTLELGDSALYLCASSLDGNNEQFFGPGTRLTVL.

The rearrangement uses TRBV11-3 and TRBJ1-1; tentative D call: TRBD1 (6 bases). The ends were cut back, 1 base at V and 6 bases at J, with 12 bases in the middle. Germline lookup yields CDR1 SGHNT and CDR2 YENEEA. The CDR3 covers 14 residues. CDR3 bases: TGTGCCAGCAGCTTAGGGGCAGGGGTAGCTGAAGCTTTCTTT. Protein product: CASSLGAGVAEAFF.

The chain employs TRBV18 and TRBJ2-7; the D gene is possibly TRBD1 (5 bases). The CDR3 runs to 14 residues. Germline CDR1 reads KGHSH; CDR2 reads LQKENI. Trimming left V 2 bases short and J 3 bases short, with 11 bases between. The CDR3 region has the DNA TGTGCCAGCTCACCAACCGCAGGGAACTACGAGCAGTACTTC. It specifies CASSPTAGNYEQYF.

This clone was recorded only once. This sequence joins TRBV30 and TRBJ1-1, with a possible D match to TRBD1 (5 bases). Trimming shortened V by 0 bases and J by 5 bases, and 10 bases separated the two germline ends. The CDR3 consists of 13 residues. Germline lookup yields CDR1 GTSNPN and CDR2 SVGIG (reference sequence). In DNA form, the CDR3 reads TGTGCCTGGAGTGTACAGGTGGGGACTGAAGCTTTCTTT. Translation gives CAWSVQVGTEAFF.

The V and J genes are TRBV2 and TRBJ1-2; TRBD1 matches at 7 bases. The CDR3 is 14 residues long. With V trimmed by 5 bases and J by 1 base, 4 bases remained unmatched. Germline V gene data show CDR1 as SNHLY and CDR2 as FYNNEI. CDR3 loop: CASSNRGDNYGYTF. CDR3 nucleotide sequence: TGTGCCAGCAGTAACAGGGGAGATAACTATGGCTACACCTTC.

In nucleotides, the CDR3 is TGTGCCAGCAGTTACCAGGGGGTCCGGGGCTACACCTTC. This gives the protein CASSYQGVRGYTF. This chain joins TRBV12-3 or TRBV12-4 and TRBJ1-2; 7 bases agree with TRBD1. Germline trimming cut 4 bases from V and 8 bases from J; bases unmatched to any gene: 7. The CDR3 extends over 13 amino acids.

The chain is built from TRBV4-2 and TRBJ1-2, with 7 bases that match TRBD1. V gave up 0 bases and J gave up 4 bases; unmatched junction bases: 11. The CDR3 loop spans 17 amino acids. Per the germline V gene, CDR1 is LGHNA and CDR2 is YNFKEQ. CDR3 DNA sequence: TGTGCCAGCAGCCAAGAAGCCCCGACAGGGTTTTCCTATGGCTACACCTTC. Its protein is CASSQEAPTGFSYGYTF.

The J gene is TRBJ2-2, the V gene TRBV7-3; D is unclear. V dropped 2 bases and J dropped 2 bases, with 6 bases sitting between them. The CDR3 sequence is 14 residues long. Germline values: CDR1 SGHTA, CDR2 FQGTGA. CDR3 protein: CASSLLVNTGELFF. As DNA, the CDR3 is TGTGCCAGCAGCTTATTAGTCAACACCGGGGAGCTGTTTTTT.

The gene calls are TRBV7-2 and TRBJ1-2, with 9 bases fitting TRBD1. V trimming: 3 bases; J trimming: 4 bases; junction bases outside the gene matches: 6. Germline CDR1 SGHTA, CDR2 FQGNSA. The CDR3 loop spans 15 amino acids. CDR3 protein: CASSFSGQGSYGYTF. Here the CDR3 DNA reads TGTGCCAGCAGCTTTAGTGGACAGGGGTCCTATGGCTACACCTTC.

The V and J genes are TRBV7-2 and TRBJ2-1; 10 nucleotides align to TRBD2. The CDR3 is made up of 15 amino acids. Germline V CDR1 and CDR2: SGHTA, FQGNSA. The J segment lost 2 bases and the V segment lost 5 bases, leaving 3 bases of the junction unmatched. The CDR3 region is CASSRTSGPYNEQFF. CDR3 bases: TGTGCCAGCAGCCGGACTAGCGGCCCCTACAATGAGCAGTTCTTC.

V usage is TRBV5-1 and J usage is TRBJ1-2, with D possibly TRBD1 on 6 matching bases. Germline V gene lookup returns CDR1 SGHRS and CDR2 YFSETQ. V lost 0 bases and J lost 4, with 10 bases in between. The CDR3 extends over 14 amino acids. CDR3 nucleotide sequence: TGCGCCAGCAGCTTGGGGACAGAAATCTATGGCTACACCTTC. Its translation is CASSLGTEIYGYTF.

The chain carries TRBV29-1 and TRBJ1-2, with D possibly TRBD1 on 5 matching bases. Germline V gives CDR1 SQVTM, CDR2 ANQGSEA. V was cut by 4 bases and J by 1 base, with 13 bases left in between. The CDR3 is 14 residues long. This CDR3 is CSVGGGDYNYGYTF. DNA for the CDR3: TGCAGCGTTGGCGGGGGGGATTATAACTATGGCTACACCTTC.

The V gene is TRBV18, the J gene TRBJ2-7, with D possibly TRBD1 on 6 matching bases. Germline loops: CDR1 KGHSH, CDR2 LQKENI. The CDR3 loop spans 13 amino acids. The germline V and J ends were trimmed by 5 bases and 6 bases, with 14 bases remaining between them. The CDR3 loop is CASSVRGLAEQYF. In DNA, the CDR3 is TGTGCCAGCTCAGTCAGGGGCTTAGCCGAGCAGTACTTC.

The rearrangement joins TRBV5-1 to TRBJ2-7; 8 positions agree with TRBD2. The CDR3 extends over 16 amino acids. Trimming at V came to 1 base and at J to 0 bases, leaving 6 bases not matched to a gene. Looked up from germline, CDR1 is SGHRS and CDR2 is YFSETQ. In nucleotides, the CDR3 is TGCGCCAGCAGCTTGAAGACTAGCGCGAGCTCCTACGAGCAGTACTTC. As protein: CASSLKTSASSYEQYF.

This chain links TRBV18 with TRBJ1-6; 8 bases line up with TRBD1. This CDR3 is built from 15 residues. Germline assignment: CDR1 KGHSH and CDR2 LQKENI. V was clipped by 6 bases and J by 7 bases; unmatched bases: 8. The CDR3 region has the DNA TGTGCCAGCTCCCGAGGACAGGGAGACAATTCACCCCTCCACTTT. Amino acids: CASSRGQGDNSPLHF.